The T cell receptor (beta chain) described here comes from a study of blood T cells in healthy people across ages. Notes on the study in general: What prevented conclusive comparison of naive and antigen-experienced cells was that PBMCs were unsorted.

In the case of this clonotype: Its specificity is not known.

A second 7 to 11 cycle PCR used barcoded and J-beta primers. Researchers report that a template-switch adaptor with 12 random nucleotides tagged each cDNA molecule. TCRdb fed the 5' RACE reads into MiXCR, producing one record per CDR3 protein. The sample holds 630,000 or so distinct CDR3 sequences, 25% to 30% seen once. The CDR3 loop spans 12 amino acids. CDR1 is MDHEN, CDR2 SYDVKM, per germline. Germline trimming cut 4 bases from V and 11 bases from J; bases unmatched to any gene: 5. Sequencing input: blood. The source is an elderly woman in good health. This sequence joins TRBV28 and TRBJ2-5; TRBD2 matches 9 bases. The CDR3 region is CASSSQRGAQYF. The CDR3 region has the DNA TGTGCCAGCAGTTCTCAGCGGGGGGCGCAGTACTTC.